This T cell receptor beta chain came from a study of breast tumors, draining lymph nodes, adjacent tissues. Study results and caveats: That most tumor T cells come from lymph nodes remained unproven. Tumors had less TCR diversity than lymph nodes, more than nontumor tissue.

This clonotype came up many times. The target antigen is unknown. This clone may be a read error of a much larger clone one base away. Germline V gene data show CDR1 as SGDLS and CDR2 as YYNGEE. This CDR3 is 14 amino acids long. TCRdb re-derived calls from the multiplex PCR reads in MiXCR, one entry per CDR3 protein. The sample has under 250,000 distinct CDR3 sequences, approximately 31% seen once; the top ten hold around 1.4%. Axillary draining lymph nodes of breast cancer patients supplied the node samples. The sample comprised axillary lymph node tissue. The receptor comes from a female donor with breast cancer. Some clones in this sample may be carry-over from other donors' samples. The chain couples TRBV9 to TRBJ2-1; TRBD1 agrees at 10 bases. CDR3 protein: CASRGQGFNNEQSF. The CDR3 nucleotides are TGTGCCAGCAGGGGACAGGGGTTCAACAATGAGCAGTCCTTC. Drawing the rest from reference TRBV9 and TRBJ2-1, the complete variable domain is DSGVTQTPKHLITATGQRVTLRCSPRSGDLSVYWYQQSLDQGLQFLIQYYNGEERAKGNILERFSAQQFPDLHSELNLSSLELGDSALYFCASRGQGFNNEQSFGPGTRLTVL.